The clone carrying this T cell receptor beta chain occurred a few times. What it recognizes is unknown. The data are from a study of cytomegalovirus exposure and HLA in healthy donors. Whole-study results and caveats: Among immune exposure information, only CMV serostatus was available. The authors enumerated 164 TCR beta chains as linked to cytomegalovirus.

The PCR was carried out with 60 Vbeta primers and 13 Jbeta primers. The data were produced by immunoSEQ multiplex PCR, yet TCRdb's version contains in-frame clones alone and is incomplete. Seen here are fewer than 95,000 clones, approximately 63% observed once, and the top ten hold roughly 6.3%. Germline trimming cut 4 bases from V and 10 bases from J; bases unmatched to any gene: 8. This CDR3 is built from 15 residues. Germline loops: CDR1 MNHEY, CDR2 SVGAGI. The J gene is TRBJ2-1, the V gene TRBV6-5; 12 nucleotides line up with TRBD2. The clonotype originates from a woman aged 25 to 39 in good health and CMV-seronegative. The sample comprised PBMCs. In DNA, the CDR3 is TGTGCCAGCAGTTCTGGACTAGCGGGAACCAAAGAGCAGTTCTTC. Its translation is CASSSGLAGTKEQFF.